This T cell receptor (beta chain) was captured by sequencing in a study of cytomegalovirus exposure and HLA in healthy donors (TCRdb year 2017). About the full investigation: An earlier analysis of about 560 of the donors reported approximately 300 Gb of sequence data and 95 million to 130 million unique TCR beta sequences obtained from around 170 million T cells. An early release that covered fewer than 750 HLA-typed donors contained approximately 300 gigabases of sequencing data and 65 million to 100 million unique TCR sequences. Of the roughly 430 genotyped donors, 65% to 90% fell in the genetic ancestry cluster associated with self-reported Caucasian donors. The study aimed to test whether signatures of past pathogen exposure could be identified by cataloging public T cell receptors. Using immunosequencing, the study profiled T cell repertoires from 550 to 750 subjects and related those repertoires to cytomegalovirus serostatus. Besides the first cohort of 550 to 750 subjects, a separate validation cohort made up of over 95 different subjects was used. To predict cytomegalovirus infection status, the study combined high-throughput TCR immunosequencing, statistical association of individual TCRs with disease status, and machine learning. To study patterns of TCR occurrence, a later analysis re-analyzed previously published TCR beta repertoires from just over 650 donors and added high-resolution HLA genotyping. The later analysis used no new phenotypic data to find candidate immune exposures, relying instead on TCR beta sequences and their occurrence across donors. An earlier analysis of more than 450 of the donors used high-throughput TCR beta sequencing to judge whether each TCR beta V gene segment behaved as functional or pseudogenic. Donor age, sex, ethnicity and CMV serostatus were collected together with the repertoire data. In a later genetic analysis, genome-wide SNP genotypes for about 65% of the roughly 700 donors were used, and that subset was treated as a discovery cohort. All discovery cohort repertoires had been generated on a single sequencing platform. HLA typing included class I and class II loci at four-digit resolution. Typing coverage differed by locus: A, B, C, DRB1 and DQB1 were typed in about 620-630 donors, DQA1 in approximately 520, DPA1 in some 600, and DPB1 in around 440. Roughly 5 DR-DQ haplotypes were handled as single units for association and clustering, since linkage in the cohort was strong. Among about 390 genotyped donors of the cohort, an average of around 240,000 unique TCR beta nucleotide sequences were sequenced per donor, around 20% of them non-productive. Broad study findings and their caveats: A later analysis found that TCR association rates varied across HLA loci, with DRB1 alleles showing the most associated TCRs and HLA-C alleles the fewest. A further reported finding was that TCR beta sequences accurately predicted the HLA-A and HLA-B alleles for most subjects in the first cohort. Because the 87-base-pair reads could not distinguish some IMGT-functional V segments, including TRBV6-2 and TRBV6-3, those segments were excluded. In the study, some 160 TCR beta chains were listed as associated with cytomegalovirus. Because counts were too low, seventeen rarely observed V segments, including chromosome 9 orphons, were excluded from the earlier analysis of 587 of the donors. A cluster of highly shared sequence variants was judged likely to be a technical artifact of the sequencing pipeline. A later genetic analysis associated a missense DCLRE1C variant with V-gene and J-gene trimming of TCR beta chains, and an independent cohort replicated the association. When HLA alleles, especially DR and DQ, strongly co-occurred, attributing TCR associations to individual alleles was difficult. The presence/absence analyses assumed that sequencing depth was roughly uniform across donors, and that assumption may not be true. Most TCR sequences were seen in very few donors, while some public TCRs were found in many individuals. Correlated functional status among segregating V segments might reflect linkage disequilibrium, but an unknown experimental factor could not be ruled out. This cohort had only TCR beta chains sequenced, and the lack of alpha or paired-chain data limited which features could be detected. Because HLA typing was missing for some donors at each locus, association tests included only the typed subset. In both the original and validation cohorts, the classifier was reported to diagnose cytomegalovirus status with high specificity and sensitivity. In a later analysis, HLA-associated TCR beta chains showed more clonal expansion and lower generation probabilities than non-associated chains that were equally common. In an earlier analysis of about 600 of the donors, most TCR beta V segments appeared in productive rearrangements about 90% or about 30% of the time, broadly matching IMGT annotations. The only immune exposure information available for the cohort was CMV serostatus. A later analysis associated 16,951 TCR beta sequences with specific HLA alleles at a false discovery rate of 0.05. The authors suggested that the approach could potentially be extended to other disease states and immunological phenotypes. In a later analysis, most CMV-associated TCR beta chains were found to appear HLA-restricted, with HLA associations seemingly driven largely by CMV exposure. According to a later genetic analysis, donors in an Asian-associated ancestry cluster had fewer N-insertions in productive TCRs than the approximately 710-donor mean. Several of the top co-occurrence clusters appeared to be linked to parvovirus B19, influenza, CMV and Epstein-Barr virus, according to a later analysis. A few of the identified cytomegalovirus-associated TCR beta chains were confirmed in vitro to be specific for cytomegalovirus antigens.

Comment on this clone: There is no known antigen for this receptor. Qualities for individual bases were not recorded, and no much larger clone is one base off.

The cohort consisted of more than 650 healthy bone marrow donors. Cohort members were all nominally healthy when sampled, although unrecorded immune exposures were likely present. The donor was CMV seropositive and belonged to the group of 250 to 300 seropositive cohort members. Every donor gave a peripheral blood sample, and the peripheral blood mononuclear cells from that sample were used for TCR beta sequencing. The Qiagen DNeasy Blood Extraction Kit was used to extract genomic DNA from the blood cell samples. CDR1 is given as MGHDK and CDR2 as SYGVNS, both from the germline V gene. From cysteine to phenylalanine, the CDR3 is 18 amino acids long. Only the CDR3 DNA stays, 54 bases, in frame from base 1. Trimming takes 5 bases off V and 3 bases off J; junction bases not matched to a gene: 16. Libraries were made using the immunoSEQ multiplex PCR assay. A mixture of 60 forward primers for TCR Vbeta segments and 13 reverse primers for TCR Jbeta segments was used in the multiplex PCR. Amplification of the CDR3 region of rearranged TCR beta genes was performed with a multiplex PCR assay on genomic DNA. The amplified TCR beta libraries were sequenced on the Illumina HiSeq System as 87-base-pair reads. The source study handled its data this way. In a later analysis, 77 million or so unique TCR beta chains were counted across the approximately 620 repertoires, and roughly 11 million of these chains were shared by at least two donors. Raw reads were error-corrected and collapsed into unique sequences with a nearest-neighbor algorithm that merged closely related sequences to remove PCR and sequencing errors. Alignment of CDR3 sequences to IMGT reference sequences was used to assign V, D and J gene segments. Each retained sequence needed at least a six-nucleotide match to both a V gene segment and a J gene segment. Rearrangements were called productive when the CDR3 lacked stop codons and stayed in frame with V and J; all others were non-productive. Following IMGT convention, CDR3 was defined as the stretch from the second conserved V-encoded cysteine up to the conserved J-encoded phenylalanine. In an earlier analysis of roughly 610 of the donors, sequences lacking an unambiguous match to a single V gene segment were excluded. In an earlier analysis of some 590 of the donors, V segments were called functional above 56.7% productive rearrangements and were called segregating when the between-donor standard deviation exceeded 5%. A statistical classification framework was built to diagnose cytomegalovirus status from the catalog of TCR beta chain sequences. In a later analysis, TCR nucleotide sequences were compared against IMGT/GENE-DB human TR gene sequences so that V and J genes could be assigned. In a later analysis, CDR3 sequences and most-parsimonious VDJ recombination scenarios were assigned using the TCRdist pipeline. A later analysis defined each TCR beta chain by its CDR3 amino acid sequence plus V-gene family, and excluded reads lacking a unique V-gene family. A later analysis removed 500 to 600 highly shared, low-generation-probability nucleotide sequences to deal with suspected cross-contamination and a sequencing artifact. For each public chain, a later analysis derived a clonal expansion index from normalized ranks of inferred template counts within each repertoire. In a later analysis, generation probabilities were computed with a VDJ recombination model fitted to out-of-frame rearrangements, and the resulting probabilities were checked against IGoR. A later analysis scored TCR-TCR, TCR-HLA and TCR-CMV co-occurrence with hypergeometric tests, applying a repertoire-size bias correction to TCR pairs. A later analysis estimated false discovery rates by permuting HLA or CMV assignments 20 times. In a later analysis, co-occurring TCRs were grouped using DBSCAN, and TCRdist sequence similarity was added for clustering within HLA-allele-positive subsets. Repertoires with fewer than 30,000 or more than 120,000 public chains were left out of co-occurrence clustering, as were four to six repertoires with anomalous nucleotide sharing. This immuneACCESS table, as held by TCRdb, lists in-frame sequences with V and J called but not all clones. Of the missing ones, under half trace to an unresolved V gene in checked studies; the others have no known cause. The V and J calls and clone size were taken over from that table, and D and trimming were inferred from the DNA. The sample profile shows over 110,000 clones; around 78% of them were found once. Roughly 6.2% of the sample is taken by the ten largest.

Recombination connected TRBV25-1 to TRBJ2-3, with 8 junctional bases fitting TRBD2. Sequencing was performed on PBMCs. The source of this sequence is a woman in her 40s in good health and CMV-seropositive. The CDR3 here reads CASSKRPGGGGLTDTQYF. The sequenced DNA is TGTGCCAGCAGTAAGCGCCCCGGGGGGGGAGGTCTAACAGATACGCAGTATTTT.